These 13 T cell receptor beta chains originate from one sample sequenced in a study of T-cell reconstitution after alpha-beta-depleted transplantation in children. During its preparation, the TCRbeta library received unique molecular identifiers. One entry per CDR3 protein results from TCRdb running MiXCR on the PCR reads. The sample has fewer than 400,000 distinct CDR3 sequences, 20% seen once. The sequenced sample was PBMCs from the stem cell graft donor, obtained from the stem cell graft. The receptors derive from a human donor who donated a stem cell graft to a child with acute myeloid leukemia.

In this sample, this clonotype turned up a few times. V usage is TRBV28 and J usage is TRBJ2-5; 10 bases are a match to TRBD2. Germline CDR1 is MDHEN and CDR2 is SYDVKM. This CDR3 comprises 15 residues. Trimming removed 5 bases from V and 1 base from J; junction bases left unmatched: 4. CDR3 in amino acids: CASSPAGGPQETQYF. The CDR3 region has the DNA TGTGCCAGCAGTCCAGCGGGAGGGCCCCAAGAGACCCAGTACTTC.

This clonotype was observed a few times. The V gene is TRBV12-3 or TRBV12-4, the J gene TRBJ2-7; D call uncertain. The ends were cut back, 3 bases at V and 6 bases at J, with 6 bases in the middle. The CDR3 runs 11 residues. This CDR3 reads CASSFQSEQYF. CDR3 bases: TGTGCCAGCAGTTTTCAGAGCGAGCAGTACTTC.

This clonotype turned up a few times. The chain is built from TRBV4-1 and TRBJ2-7, with 8 bases that match TRBD2. Trimming at V came to 4 bases and at J to 0 bases, leaving 8 bases not matched to a gene. This CDR3 contains 16 residues. The germline V gene has CDR1 MGHRA and CDR2 YSYEKL. The CDR3: CASSRILADSSYEQYF. For the CDR3, the DNA is TGCGCCAGCAGCCGGATACTAGCGGATAGCTCCTACGAGCAGTACTTC.

This clonotype was recorded a few times. The chain has TRBV6-2 or TRBV6-3 and TRBJ2-3; TRBD2 matches at 7 bases. This CDR3 has 14 residues. Trimming at V came to 2 bases and at J to 4 bases, leaving 3 bases not matched to a gene. CDR1 is MNHEY and CDR2 is SVGEGT in the germline V gene. In DNA, the CDR3 is TGTGCCAGCAGTTACGGGGGGAGGGCAGATACGCAGTATTTT. It is translated as CASSYGGRADTQYF.

The rearrangement links TRBV4-1 to TRBJ1-3; 7 bases are a match to TRBD1. This CDR3 has 15 amino acids. The germline CDR1 and CDR2 sequences are MGHRA and YSYEKL. J lost 5 bases, V lost 4 bases, and 8 bases had no gene match. DNA for the CDR3: TGCGCCAGCAGCCGATTGCGGGACAGACGAAACACCATATATTTT. It specifies CASSRLRDRRNTIYF.

The table lists this clonotype with a few counts. In nucleotides, the CDR3 is TGTGCCAGCAGTTCCCGACTAGCGGGAGAGGGCACAGATACGCAGTATTTT. The encoded protein is CASSSRLAGEGTDTQYF. This chain connects TRBV12-3 or TRBV12-4 to TRBJ2-3; 12 bases match TRBD2. CDR3 length: 17 residues. V gave up 4 bases and J gave up 1 base; unmatched junction bases: 6.

This clonotype was detected many times. This chain links TRBV24-1 with TRBJ2-1, with a tentative D call TRBD2 (6 bases). V lost 5 bases and J lost 5, with 15 bases in between. The CDR3 consists of 15 residues. Germline V gene sequence: CDR1 KGHDR, CDR2 SFDVKD. CDR3 in DNA: TGTGCCACCAGTGGAGGAACGGGAGTGGACAATGAGCAGTTCTTC. Translated, it gives CATSGGTGVDNEQFF.

The rearrangement joins TRBV27 to TRBJ2-3; 7 nucleotides match TRBD2. This CDR3 spans 16 amino acids. Trimming at V came to 6 bases and at J to 1 base, leaving 10 bases not matched to a gene. Germline CDR1 reads MNHEY; CDR2 reads SMNVEV (reference sequence). CDR3 nucleotide sequence: TGTGCCAGCAGATTCCAGGGAGGGAGCGGCACAGATACGCAGTATTTT. This gives the protein CASRFQGGSGTDTQYF.

This clonotype was picked up many times. The gene calls are TRBV29-1 and TRBJ2-7; 8 bases line up with TRBD2. V gave up 7 bases and J gave up 4 bases; unmatched junction bases: 3. The CDR3 contains 11 residues. Germline lookup yields CDR1 SQVTM and CDR2 ANQGSEA. The CDR3: CSGGGTYEQYF. The CDR3 region has the DNA TGCAGCGGCGGGGGGACATACGAGCAGTACTTC.

This clonotype was counted ten times or more. V and J are TRBV29-1 and TRBJ2-7; the match to TRBD2 covers 9 bases. Germline V gives CDR1 SQVTM, CDR2 ANQGSEA. J lost 1 base, V lost 5 bases, and 6 bases had no gene match. This CDR3 region has 14 residues. The CDR3 loop is CSVLRTSESYEQYF. CDR3 coding DNA: TGCAGCGTTCTCCGGACTAGCGAATCCTACGAGCAGTACTTC.

This chain connects TRBV4-1 to TRBJ1-1; D unresolved. The CDR3 totals 13 residues. The germline gives CDR1 MGHRA, CDR2 YSYEKL. Trimming removed 3 bases from V and 2 bases from J, with 7 bases in between. The CDR3 sequence is CASSQLTNTEAFF. CDR3 DNA: TGCGCCAGCAGCCAGCTAACTAACACTGAAGCTTTCTTT.

This clonotype was seen repeatedly, ten times or more. The rearrangement links TRBV6-2 or TRBV6-3 to TRBJ1-5, with D perhaps TRBD1 (6 bases). Trimming took off 5 bases at V and 1 base at J, with 12 bases between the two ends. The CDR3 is 15 amino acids. Germline-derived CDR1 and CDR2 are MNHEY and SVGEGT. CDR3 in amino acids: CASSDTQGSNQPQHF. The CDR3 DNA reads as TGTGCCAGCAGTGATACACAGGGAAGCAATCAGCCCCAGCATTTT.

The rearrangement joins TRBV5-1 to TRBJ2-7, with D perhaps TRBD2 (6 bases). The CDR3 spans 14 residues. Germline V gene sequence: CDR1 SGHRS, CDR2 YFSETQ. V lost 4 bases and J 3 bases, leaving 14 bases between the germline ends. As DNA, the CDR3 is TGCGCCAGCAGCGATGGCGGGACTCTCTACGAGCAGTACTTC. Protein product: CASSDGGTLYEQYF.